These 16 T cell receptor beta chains originate from one sample sequenced in a study of T cells after yellow fever vaccination. From the 5' RACE reads, TCRdb called clonotypes with MiXCR, one entry per CDR3 protein. In the table there are approximately 240,000 distinct CDR3 sequences, approximately 3.8% of which are singletons. Sequenced material: PBMCs, taken 15 days after the yellow fever booster vaccination. The receptors derive from a man younger than 35 who received the YFV17D yellow fever vaccine.

This clonotype has ten or more counts. This chain uses TRBV9 with TRBJ1-6; D not certain. With 0 bases removed from V and 8 bases from J, the gap between germline ends came to 9 bases. The length of the CDR3 is 14 residues. Germline V gene sequence: CDR1 SGDLS, CDR2 YYNGEE. The DNA of the CDR3 is TGTGCCAGCAGCGTAGACGGCCGGGATTCACCCCTCCACTTT. It specifies CASSVDGRDSPLHF. Full variable domain (rest looked up from reference TRBV9 and TRBJ1-6): DSGVTQTPKHLITATGQRVTLRCSPRSGDLSVYWYQQSLDQGLQFLIQYYNGEERAKGNILERFSAQQFPDLHSELNLSSLELGDSALYFCASSVDGRDSPLHFGNGTRLTVT.

This clonotype has ten or more counts. V usage is TRBV18 and J usage is TRBJ2-7; 7 bases agree with TRBD1. Per the germline V gene, CDR1 is KGHSH and CDR2 is LQKENI. The CDR3 runs to 14 residues. V was clipped by 5 bases and J by 5 bases; unmatched bases: 9. The chain's CDR3 is CASSGRQGFHEQYV. In DNA form, the CDR3 reads TGTGCCAGCTCAGGTAGACAGGGATTCCACGAGCAGTACGTC.

This clonotype was counted ten times or more. The chain carries TRBV4-3 and TRBJ1-6; D might be TRBD1 (5 bases). The CDR3 totals 16 residues. CDR1 LGHNA and CDR2 YSLEER come from the germline V gene. Trimming shortened V by 3 bases and J by 0 bases, and 9 bases separated the two germline ends. The CDR3 reads CASSQRGDSYNSPLHF. Here the CDR3 DNA reads TGCGCCAGCAGCCAGAGGGGAGACTCCTATAATTCACCCCTCCACTTT.

This clonotype came up many times. The chain uses TRBV20-1 and TRBJ1-2, with D unclear. CDR3 length: 15 amino acids. Germline-derived CDR1 and CDR2 are DFQATT and SNEGSKA (reference sequence). V dropped 0 bases and J dropped 4 bases, with 15 bases sitting between them. CDR3 in DNA: TGCAGTGCTAGAGATCCGGACCGGGATCTCTATGGCTACACCTTC. This gives the protein CSARDPDRDLYGYTF.

This clonotype was recorded at least ten times. The J gene is TRBJ1-1, the V gene TRBV7-8; the D gene is possibly TRBD1 (6 bases). The ends were cut back, 5 bases at V and 8 bases at J, with 30 bases in the middle. CDR3 size: 18 residues. From germline, CDR1 is SGHVS and CDR2 FQNEAQ. CDR3 nucleotide sequence: TGTGCCAGCAGCCCCTATACCGGGCGGGGGTTGACAGGAAAAGAAGCTTTCTTT. It yields the protein CASSPYTGRGLTGKEAFF.

This clonotype came up many times. V usage is TRBV7-2 and J usage is TRBJ2-1; the D gene is possibly TRBD1 (5 bases). CDR1 is SGHTA, CDR2 FQGNSA, per germline. The CDR3 spans 19 residues. V was trimmed by 0 bases and J by 5 bases, leaving 23 bases between them. CDR3 loop: CASSLAFAWSAGLHNEQFF. CDR3 bases: TGTGCCAGCAGCTTAGCCTTTGCGTGGTCGGCAGGGTTACACAATGAGCAGTTCTTC.

This clonotype was counted many times. The rearrangement joins TRBV6-1 to TRBJ2-5; the match to TRBD1 covers 9 bases. V shed 6 bases and J 2 bases; nucleotides not matched to a gene: 7. Germline V CDR1 and CDR2: MNHNS, SASEGT. The CDR3 runs to 15 residues. CDR3 sequence: CASSGTGTGQETQYF. CDR3 in DNA: TGTGCCAGCAGCGGTACCGGGACAGGGCAAGAGACCCAGTACTTC.

This clonotype was found many times. The chain links TRBV24-1 to TRBJ2-1; D is possibly TRBD1 (5 bases). Germline V lookup: CDR1 KGHDR, CDR2 SFDVKD. Trimming stripped 3 bases from V and 8 bases from J, with 19 bases between. This CDR3 comprises 16 residues. CDR3: CATSDQGFSQSYEQFF. The CDR3, as DNA: TGTGCCACCAGTGATCAGGGATTTTCCCAATCATATGAGCAGTTCTTC.

The sample holds many counts of this clonotype. The CDR3 region has the DNA TGTGCCAGCAGCCGAGAACAACACAATGAGCAGTTCTTC. It is translated as CASSREQHNEQFF. The rearrangement uses TRBV7-2 and TRBJ2-1; unclear D gene. Between the trimmed V and J ends, which lost 5 bases and 5 bases, there was a span of 10 bases. Per germline, CDR1 SGHTA and CDR2 FQGNSA. There are 13 residues in the CDR3.

At least ten counts were recorded for this clonotype. This chain joins TRBV4-1 and TRBJ1-6; 10 nucleotides agree with TRBD1. This CDR3 comprises 22 residues. Germline V lookup: CDR1 MGHRA, CDR2 YSYEKL. V shed 0 bases and J 4 bases; nucleotides not matched to a gene: 18. The CDR3 reads CASSQEIGYGTGAIPYNSPLHF. CDR3 coding DNA: TGCGCCAGCAGCCAAGAAATAGGATACGGGACAGGGGCCATCCCGTATAATTCACCCCTCCACTTT.

This clonotype appeared many times. This rearrangement joins TRBV20-1 to TRBJ2-5; D may be TRBD2 (6 bases). CDR1 and CDR2 (germline): DFQATT, SNEGSKA (reference sequence). The CDR3 runs 16 residues. Deletions cut 0 bases from V and 1 base from J, with 15 bases between. CDR3 in DNA: TGCAGTGCTAGAGATCCGGGACGGGGGATCCAAGAGACCCAGTACTTC. This encodes CSARDPGRGIQETQYF.

The gene calls are TRBV7-2 and TRBJ1-5; D might be TRBD1 (6 bases). The germline V gene has CDR1 SGHTA and CDR2 FQGNSA. V dropped 1 base and J dropped 1 base, with 8 bases sitting between them. The CDR3 runs to 15 residues. The CDR3 loop reads CASSLVGQSNQPQHF. As DNA, the CDR3 is TGTGCCAGCAGCTTAGTCGGACAGAGCAATCAGCCCCAGCATTTT.

The sample holds a few counts of this clonotype. The DNA for the CDR3 is TGCGCCAGCAGCCAAGAAGATGGAGGTAGCACAGATACGCAGTATTTT. Protein product: CASSQEDGGSTDTQYF. The gene calls are TRBV4-3 and TRBJ2-3; a possible D gene is TRBD2 (5 bases). Trimming cost V 0 bases and J 0 bases, with 10 bases left between them. From germline, CDR1 is LGHNA and CDR2 YSLEER. The CDR3 extends over 16 amino acids.

This clonotype was recorded many times. The genes are TRBV7-2 and TRBJ2-3, with D hard to call. Germline CDR1 and CDR2: SGHTA and FQGNSA. The CDR3 contains 13 residues. Trimming left V 5 bases short and J 2 bases short, with 8 bases between. The DNA of the CDR3 is TGTGCCAGCAGCCCAACCCACACAGATACGCAGTATTTT. Residues: CASSPTHTDTQYF.

In this sample, this clonotype turned up many times. V and J are TRBV11-2 and TRBJ2-5; 7 bases are a match to TRBD2. The ends lost 4 bases at V and 1 base at J; junction bases unmatched: 6. This CDR3 contains 15 residues. The germline CDR1 and CDR2 sequences are SGHAT and FQNNGV. The CDR3 DNA is TGTGCCAGCAGCTCCCCTGGGGAGGGCCAAGAGACCCAGTACTTC. Translated: CASSSPGEGQETQYF. The entire variable domain, with the rest obtained from reference TRBV11-2 and TRBJ2-5, is as follows: EAGVAQSPRYKIIEKRQSVAFWCNPISGHATLYWYQQILGQGPKLLIQFQNNGVVDDSQLPKDRFSAERLKGVDSTLKIQPAKLEDSAVYLCASSSPGEGQETQYFGPGTRLLVL.

This clonotype occurred many times. This chain links TRBV5-1 with TRBJ2-2; a possible D gene is TRBD1 (6 bases). This CDR3 region has 15 residues. Trimming shortened V by 0 bases and J by 2 bases, and 8 bases separated the two germline ends. Germline CDR1 and CDR2: SGHRS and YFSETQ. DNA for the CDR3: TGCGCCAGCAGCTTGGCAGGGGCAAACACCGGGGAGCTGTTTTTT. Translating gives CASSLAGANTGELFF.